Many counts were recorded for the clone carrying this TCR beta chain. CDR1 SGHTA and CDR2 FQGTGA come from the germline V gene. The CDR3 totals 13 residues. V was trimmed by 3 bases and J by 5 bases, leaving 11 bases between them. Amplifying from RNA transcripts, the study obtained TCR beta CDR3 regions. HTBI-primed first-round RT-PCR preceded second-round multiplex PCR. A single record per CDR3 protein comes from TCRdb applying MiXCR to the multiplex PCR reads. The data contain 170,000 or so distinct CDR3 sequences, roughly two fifths of them singletons. This sample is drawn from a study of Graves' ophthalmopathy and Graves' hyperthyroidism.

The clonotype originates from a man younger than 40 with Graves' ophthalmopathy. The rearrangement uses TRBV7-3 and TRBJ2-7, with D possibly TRBD1 on 5 matching bases. The sequenced sample was peripheral blood. The CDR3 region has the DNA TGTGCCAGCAGCTTCTCTGGGGCCAACGAGCAGTACTTC. Residues: CASSFSGANEQYF.